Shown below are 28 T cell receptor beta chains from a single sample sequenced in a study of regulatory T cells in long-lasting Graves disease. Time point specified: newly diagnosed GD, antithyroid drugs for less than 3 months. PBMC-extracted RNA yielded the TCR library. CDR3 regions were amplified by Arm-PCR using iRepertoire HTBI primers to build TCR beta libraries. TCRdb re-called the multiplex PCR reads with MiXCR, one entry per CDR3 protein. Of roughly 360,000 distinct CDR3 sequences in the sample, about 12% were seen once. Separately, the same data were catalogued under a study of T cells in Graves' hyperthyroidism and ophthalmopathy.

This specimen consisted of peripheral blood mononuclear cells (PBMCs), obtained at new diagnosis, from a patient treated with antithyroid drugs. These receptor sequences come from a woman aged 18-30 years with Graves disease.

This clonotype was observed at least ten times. The CDR3 reads CASSPLQVVVDEQYF. The CDR3 region has the DNA TGTGCCAGCAGCCCCCTACAGGTCGTTGTCGACGAGCAGTACTTC. The chain has TRBV28 and TRBJ2-7; possibly TRBD1 for D (5 bases). In germline, CDR1 is MDHEN, CDR2 SYDVKM. CDR3 length equals 15 residues. V was cut by 6 bases and J by 5 bases, with 20 bases left in between.

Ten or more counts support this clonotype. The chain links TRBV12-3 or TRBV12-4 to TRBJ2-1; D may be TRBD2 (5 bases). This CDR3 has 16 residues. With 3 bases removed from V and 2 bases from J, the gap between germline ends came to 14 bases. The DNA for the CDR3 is TGTGCCAGCAGTTTCGTAGCGACCAACCCCTACAATGAGCAGTTCTTC. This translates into CASSFVATNPYNEQFF.

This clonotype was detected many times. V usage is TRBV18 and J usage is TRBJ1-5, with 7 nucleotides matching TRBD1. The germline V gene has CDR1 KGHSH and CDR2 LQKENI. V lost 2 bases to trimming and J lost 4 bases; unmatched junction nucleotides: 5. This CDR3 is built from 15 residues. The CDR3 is CASSPSTGRNQPQHF. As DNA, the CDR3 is TGTGCCAGCTCACCATCGACAGGGCGGAATCAGCCCCAGCATTTT.

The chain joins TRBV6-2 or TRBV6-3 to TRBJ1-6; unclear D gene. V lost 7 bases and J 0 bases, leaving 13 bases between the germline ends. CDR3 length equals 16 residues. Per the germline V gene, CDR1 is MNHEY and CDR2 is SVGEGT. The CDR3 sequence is CASTPRRTSYNSPLHF. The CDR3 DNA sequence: TGTGCCAGCACCCCCCGACGCACCTCCTATAATTCACCCCTCCACTTT.

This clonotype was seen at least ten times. CDR3 loop: CAWSDGVNTEAFF. DNA of the CDR3: TGTGCCTGGAGTGACGGGGTTAACACTGAAGCTTTCTTT. V usage is TRBV30 and J usage is TRBJ1-1; unclear D gene. CDR3 length: 13 amino acids. The V gene's germline CDR1 is GTSNPN and CDR2 SVGIG (reference sequence). Trimming stripped 1 base from V and 2 bases from J, with 8 bases between.

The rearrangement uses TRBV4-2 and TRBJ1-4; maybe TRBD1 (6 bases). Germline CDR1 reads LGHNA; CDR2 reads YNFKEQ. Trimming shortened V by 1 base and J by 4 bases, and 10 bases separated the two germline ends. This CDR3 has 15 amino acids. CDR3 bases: TGTGCCAGCAGCCAAGCGACAGGCAGTAATGAAAAACTGTTTTTT. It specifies CASSQATGSNEKLFF.

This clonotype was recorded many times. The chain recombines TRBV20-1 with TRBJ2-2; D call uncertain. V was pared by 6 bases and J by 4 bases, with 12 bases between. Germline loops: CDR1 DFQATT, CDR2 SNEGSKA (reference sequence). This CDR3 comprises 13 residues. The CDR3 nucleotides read TGCAGTGCCCAGACACCTTCCACCGGGGAGCTGTTTTTT. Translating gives CSAQTPSTGELFF.

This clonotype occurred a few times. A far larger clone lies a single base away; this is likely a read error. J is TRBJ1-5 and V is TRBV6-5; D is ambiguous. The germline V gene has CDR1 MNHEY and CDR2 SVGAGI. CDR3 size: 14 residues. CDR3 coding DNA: TGTGCCAGCAGTTACGGTGCTAGCGATCAGCCCCAGCATTTT. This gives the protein CASSYGASDQPQHF.

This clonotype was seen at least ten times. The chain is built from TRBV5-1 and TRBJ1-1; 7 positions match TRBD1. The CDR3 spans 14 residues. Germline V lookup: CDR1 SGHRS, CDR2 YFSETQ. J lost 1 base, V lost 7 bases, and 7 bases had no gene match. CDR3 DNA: TGCGCCAGCTGGACGGGGACAGCGAACACTGAAGCTTTCTTT. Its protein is CASWTGTANTEAFF.

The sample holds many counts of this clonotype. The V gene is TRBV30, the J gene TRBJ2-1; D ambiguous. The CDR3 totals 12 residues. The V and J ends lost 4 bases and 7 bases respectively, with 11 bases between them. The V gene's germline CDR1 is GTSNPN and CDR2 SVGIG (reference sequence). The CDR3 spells CAWTRMGNEQFF. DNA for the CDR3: TGTGCCTGGACAAGAATGGGGAATGAGCAGTTCTTC.

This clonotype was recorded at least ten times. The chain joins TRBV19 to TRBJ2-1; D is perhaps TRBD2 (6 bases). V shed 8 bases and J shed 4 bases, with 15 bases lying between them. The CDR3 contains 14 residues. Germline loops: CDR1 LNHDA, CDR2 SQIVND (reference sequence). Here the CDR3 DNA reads TGTGCCAGTCAAAGGGACTTTGAATACAATGAGCAGTTCTTC. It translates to CASQRDFEYNEQFF. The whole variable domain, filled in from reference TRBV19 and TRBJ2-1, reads DGGITQSPKYLFRKEGQNVTLSCEQNLNHDAMYWYRQDPGQGLRLIYYSQIVNDFQKGDIAEGYSVSREKKESFPLTVTSAQKNPTAFYLCASQRDFEYNEQFFGPGTRLTVL.

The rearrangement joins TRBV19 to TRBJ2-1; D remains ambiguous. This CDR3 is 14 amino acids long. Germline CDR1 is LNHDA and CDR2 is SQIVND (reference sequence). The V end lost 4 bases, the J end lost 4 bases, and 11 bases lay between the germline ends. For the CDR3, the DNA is TGTGCCAGTAGTACGGACCACGCTTACAATGAGCAGTTCTTC. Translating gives CASSTDHAYNEQFF.

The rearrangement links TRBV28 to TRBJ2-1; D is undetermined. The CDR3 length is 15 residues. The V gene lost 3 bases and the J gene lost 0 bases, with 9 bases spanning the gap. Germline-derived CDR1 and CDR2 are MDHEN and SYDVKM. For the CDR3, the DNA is TGTGCCAGCAGTTTTTGGTGGGGCTCCTACAATGAGCAGTTCTTC. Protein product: CASSFWWGSYNEQFF.

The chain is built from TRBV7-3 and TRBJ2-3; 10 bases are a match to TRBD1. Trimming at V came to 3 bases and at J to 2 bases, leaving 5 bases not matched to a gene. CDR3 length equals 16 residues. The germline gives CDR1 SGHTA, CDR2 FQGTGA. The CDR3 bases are TGTGCCAGCAGCTTTACCGGACAGGGGGTCACAGATACGCAGTATTTT. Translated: CASSFTGQGVTDTQYF.

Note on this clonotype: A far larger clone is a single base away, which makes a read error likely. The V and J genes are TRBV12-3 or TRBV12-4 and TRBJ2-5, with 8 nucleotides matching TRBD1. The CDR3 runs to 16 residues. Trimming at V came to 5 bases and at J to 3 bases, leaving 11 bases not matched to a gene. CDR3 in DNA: TGTGCCAGCAGTAACGGGGGCAGGGGGCGGAAAGAGACCCAGTACTTC. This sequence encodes CASSNGGRGRKETQYF.

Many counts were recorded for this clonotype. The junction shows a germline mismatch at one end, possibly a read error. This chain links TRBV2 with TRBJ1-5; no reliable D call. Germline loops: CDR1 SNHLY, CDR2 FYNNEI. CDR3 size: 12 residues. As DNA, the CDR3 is TGTGCCAGCAGTGAAGCAGATGAGGTTATTTATTTT. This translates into CASSEADEVIYF.

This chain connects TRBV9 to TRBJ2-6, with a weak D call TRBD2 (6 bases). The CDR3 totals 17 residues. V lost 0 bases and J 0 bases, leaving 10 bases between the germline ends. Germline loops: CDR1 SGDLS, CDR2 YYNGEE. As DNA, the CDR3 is TGTGCCAGCAGCGTAGGGGCGGGGAACTCTGGGGCCAACGTCCTGACTTTC. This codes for CASSVGAGNSGANVLTF.

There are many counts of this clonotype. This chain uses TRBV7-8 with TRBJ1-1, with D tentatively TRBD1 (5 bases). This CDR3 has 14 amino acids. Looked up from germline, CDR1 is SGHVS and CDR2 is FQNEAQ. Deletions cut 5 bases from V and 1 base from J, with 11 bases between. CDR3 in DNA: TGTGCCAGCAGCCCGGGGGACGGGAACACTGAAGCTTTCTTT. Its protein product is CASSPGDGNTEAFF.

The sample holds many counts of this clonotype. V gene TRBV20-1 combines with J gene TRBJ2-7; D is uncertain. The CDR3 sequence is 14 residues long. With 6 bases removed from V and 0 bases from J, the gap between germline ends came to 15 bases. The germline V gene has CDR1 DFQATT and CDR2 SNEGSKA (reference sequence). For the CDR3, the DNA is TGCAGTGCCAGCCCCCCGTCCAGCTCCTACGAGCAGTACTTC. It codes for CSASPPSSSYEQYF.

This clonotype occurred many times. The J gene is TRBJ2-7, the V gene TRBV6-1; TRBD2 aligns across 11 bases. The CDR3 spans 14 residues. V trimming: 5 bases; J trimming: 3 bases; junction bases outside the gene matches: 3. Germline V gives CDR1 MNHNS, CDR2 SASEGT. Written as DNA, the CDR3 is TGTGCCAGCAGTCCTAGCGGGGGGTACTACGAGCAGTACTTC. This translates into CASSPSGGYYEQYF.

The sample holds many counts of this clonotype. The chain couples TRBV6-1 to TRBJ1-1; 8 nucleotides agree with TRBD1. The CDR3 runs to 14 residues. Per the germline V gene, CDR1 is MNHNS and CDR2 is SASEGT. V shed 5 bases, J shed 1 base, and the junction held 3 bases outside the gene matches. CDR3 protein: CASSRDRGNTEAFF. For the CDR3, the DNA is TGTGCCAGCAGTAGAGACAGGGGGAACACTGAAGCTTTCTTT.

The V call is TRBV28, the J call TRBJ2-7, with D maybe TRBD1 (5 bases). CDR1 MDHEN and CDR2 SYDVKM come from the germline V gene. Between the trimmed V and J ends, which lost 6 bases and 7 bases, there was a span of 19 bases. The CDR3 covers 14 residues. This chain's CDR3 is CASSSRQGYNEQYF. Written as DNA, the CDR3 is TGTGCCAGCAGCTCACGGCAGGGATACAATGAGCAGTACTTC.

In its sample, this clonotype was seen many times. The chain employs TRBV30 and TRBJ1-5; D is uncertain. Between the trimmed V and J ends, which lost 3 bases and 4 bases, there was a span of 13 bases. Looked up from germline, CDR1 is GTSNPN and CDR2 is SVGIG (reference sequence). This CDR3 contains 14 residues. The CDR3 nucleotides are TGTGCCTGGAGCCGCTGGGGAGGAAATCAGCCCCAGCATTTT. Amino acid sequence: CAWSRWGGNQPQHF.

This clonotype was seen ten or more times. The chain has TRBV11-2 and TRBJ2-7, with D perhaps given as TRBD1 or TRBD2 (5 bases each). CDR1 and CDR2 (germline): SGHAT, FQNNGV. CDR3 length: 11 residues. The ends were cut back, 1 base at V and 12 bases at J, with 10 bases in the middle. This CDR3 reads CASSLVGTAYF. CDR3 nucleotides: TGTGCCAGCAGCTTAGTTGGGACGGCGTACTTC.

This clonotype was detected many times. CDR3 coding DNA: TGTGCCAGCAGCCAAGAAAGTGGGACCCACTACAATGAGCAGTTCTTC. It yields the protein CASSQESGTHYNEQFF. The V call is TRBV3-1, the J call TRBJ2-1; D tentatively reads TRBD1 or TRBD2 (5 bases each). This CDR3 comprises 16 residues. The V end lost 0 bases, the J end lost 3 bases, and 12 bases lay between the germline ends. The germline V gene encodes CDR1 LGHDT and CDR2 YNNKEL (reference sequence).

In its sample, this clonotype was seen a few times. CDR3 DNA sequence: TGTGCCAGCAGCGCCGACTGGTCCTTGAACTCGTACACAGATACGCAGTATTTT. This gives the protein CASSADWSLNSYTDTQYF. The chain couples TRBV9 to TRBJ2-3; D not resolved. V lost 3 bases, J lost 2 bases, and 22 bases lay in between. This CDR3 has 18 amino acids. In germline, CDR1 is SGDLS, CDR2 YYNGEE.

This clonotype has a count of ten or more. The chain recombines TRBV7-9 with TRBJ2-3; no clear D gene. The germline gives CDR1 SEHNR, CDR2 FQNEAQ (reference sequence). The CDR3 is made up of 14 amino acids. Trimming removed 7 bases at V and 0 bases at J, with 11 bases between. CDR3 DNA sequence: TGTGCCAGCATTGCGCTAATTAGCACAGATACGCAGTATTTT. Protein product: CASIALISTDTQYF. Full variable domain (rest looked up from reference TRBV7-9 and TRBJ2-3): DTGVSQNPRHKITKRGQNVTFRCDPISEHNRLYWYRQTLGQGPEFLTYFQNEAQLEKSRLLSDRFSAERPKGSFSTLEIQRTEQGDSAMYLCASIALISTDTQYFGPGTRLTVL.

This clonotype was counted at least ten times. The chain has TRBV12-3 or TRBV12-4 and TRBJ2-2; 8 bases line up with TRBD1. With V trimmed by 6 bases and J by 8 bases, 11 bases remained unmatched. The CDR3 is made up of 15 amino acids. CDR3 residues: CASRDRTGRVGELFF. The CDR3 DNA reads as TGTGCCAGCAGGGACCGGACAGGGAGAGTTGGGGAGCTGTTTTTT.